This TCR beta chain comes out of a study of blood T cells in healthy people across ages. Primers used in a second PCR of roughly 6 to 12 cycles were a sample-barcoded 5' primer and a J-beta primer mix. A single record per CDR3 protein comes from TCRdb applying MiXCR to the 5' RACE reads. The data contain 1.5 million to 2 million distinct CDR3 sequences, approximately 28% of them singletons. The V end was cut by 4 bases, the J end by 0 bases, with 30 bases between. The CDR3 consists of 21 residues. Germline CDR1 and CDR2: SGHRS and YFSETQ. This receptor was identified in a woman between 25 and 40 years old in good health. This sequence joins TRBV5-1 and TRBJ2-3, with D perhaps TRBD2 (7 bases). Sequenced: blood. The CDR3 DNA reads TGCGCCAGCAGCCCGTCATGGGGACGAGCGGGGACACGATTTAGCACAGATACGCAGTATTTT. Amino acid sequence: CASSPSWGRAGTRFSTDTQYF.